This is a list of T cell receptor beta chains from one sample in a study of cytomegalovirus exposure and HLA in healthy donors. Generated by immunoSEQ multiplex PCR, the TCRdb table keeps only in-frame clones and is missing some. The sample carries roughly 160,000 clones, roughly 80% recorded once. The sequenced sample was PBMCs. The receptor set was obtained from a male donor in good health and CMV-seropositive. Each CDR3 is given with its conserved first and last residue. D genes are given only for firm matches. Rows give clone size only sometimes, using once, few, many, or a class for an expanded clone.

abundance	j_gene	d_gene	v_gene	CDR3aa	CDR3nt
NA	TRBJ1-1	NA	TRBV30	CAWMSGNTEAFF	TGTGCCTGGATGTCAGGGAACACTGAAGCTTTCTTT
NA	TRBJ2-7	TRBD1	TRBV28	CASSSPGTGDSYEQYF	TGTGCCAGCAGTTCCCCCGGGACAGGGGATTCCTACGAGCAGTACTTC
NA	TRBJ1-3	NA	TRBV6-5	CASSYSEADSGNTIYF	TGTGCCAGCAGTTACTCAGAGGCGGACTCTGGAAACACCATATATTTT
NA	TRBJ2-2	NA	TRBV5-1	CASSLGAENTGELFF	TGCGCCAGCAGCTTAGGGGCGGAAAACACCGGGGAGCTGTTTTTT
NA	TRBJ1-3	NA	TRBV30	CAWREVRSNSGNTIYF	TGTGCCTGGAGGGAGGTTCGTAGCAACTCTGGAAACACCATATATTTT
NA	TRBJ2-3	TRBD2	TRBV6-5	CASSYDLSGTDTQYF	TGTGCCAGCAGTTACGACCTTAGCGGGACAGATACGCAGTATTTT
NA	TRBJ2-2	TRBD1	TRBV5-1	CASSLGTGRNTGELFF	TGCGCCAGCAGCTTAGGGACAGGGAGGAACACCGGGGAGCTGTTTTTT
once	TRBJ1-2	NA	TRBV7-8	CVSSETVAGYTF	TGTGTCAGCAGCGAGACAGTCGCGGGCTACACCTTC
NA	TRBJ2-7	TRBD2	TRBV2	CASSVISGRALDNGGQYF	TGTGCCAGCAGTGTTATTAGCGGGAGGGCCTTGGATAACGGCGGGCAGTACTTC
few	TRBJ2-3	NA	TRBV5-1	CASSLAGKSTDTQYF	TGCGCCAGCAGCTTGGCAGGGAAGAGCACAGATACGCAGTATTTT
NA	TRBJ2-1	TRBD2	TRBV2	CASSETSGRANEQFF	TGTGCCAGCAGTGAAACTAGCGGGAGAGCGAATGAGCAGTTCTTC
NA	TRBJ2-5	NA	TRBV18	CASSPSSRETQYF	TGTGCCAGCTCACCGAGTAGCAGAGAGACCCAGTACTTC
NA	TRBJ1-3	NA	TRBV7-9	CASSFDRRTGNTIYF	TGTGCCAGCAGCTTCGACAGGAGAACTGGAAACACCATATATTTT
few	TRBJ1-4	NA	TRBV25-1	CASSESNYGGTNEKLFF	TGTGCCAGCAGTGAATCGAATTATGGCGGGACTAATGAAAAACTGTTTTTT
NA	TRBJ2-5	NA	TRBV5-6	CASSQTAQETQYF	TGTGCCAGCAGCCAGACAGCGCAAGAGACCCAGTACTTC
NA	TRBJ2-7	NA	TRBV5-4	CASSLVRTSGLEQYF	TGTGCCAGCAGCTTGGTTCGGACCAGCGGCCTCGAGCAGTACTTC
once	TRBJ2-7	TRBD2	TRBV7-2	CASSQGRLAGDEQYF	TGTGCCAGCAGCCAAGGGAGACTAGCGGGAGACGAGCAGTACTTC
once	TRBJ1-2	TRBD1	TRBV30	CAWDRGVDGYTF	TGTGCCTGGGACAGGGGGGTAGATGGCTACACCTTC
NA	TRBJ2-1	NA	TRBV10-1	CASSEFSNEQFF	TGCGCCAGCAGTGAGTTCTCTAATGAGCAGTTCTTC
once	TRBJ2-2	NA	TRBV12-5	CASGLATGNTGELFF	TGTGCTAGTGGTTTGGCGACAGGGAACACCGGGGAGCTGTTTTTT
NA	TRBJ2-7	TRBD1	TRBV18	CASSPRQGVYEQYF	TGTGCCAGCTCACCGAGACAGGGGGTCTACGAGCAGTACTTC
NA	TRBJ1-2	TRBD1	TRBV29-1	CSVRDRINYGYTF	TGCAGCGTAAGGGACAGAATAAACTATGGCTACACCTTC
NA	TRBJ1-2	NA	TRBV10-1	CASSESTGVGGYTF	TGCGCCAGCAGTGAGTCAACGGGAGTTGGTGGCTACACCTTC
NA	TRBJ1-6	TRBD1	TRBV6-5	CASSYFSGQGGSPLHF	TGTGCCAGCAGTTACTTCTCGGGACAGGGTGGTTCACCCCTCCACTTT
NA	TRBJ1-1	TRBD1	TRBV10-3	CAISTTGSGTEAFF	TGTGCCATCAGTACGACAGGGTCCGGCACTGAAGCTTTCTTT
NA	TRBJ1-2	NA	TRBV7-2	CASSLRGGYTF	TGTGCCAGCAGCTTACGGGGTGGCTACACCTTC
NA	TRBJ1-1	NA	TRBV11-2	CASSRNMGGTEAFF	TGTGCCAGCAGCCGGAATATGGGGGGCACTGAAGCTTTCTTT
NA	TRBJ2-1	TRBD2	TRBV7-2	CASSPSPGLAGNEQFF	TGTGCCAGCAGCCCAAGTCCGGGACTAGCGGGCAATGAGCAGTTCTTC
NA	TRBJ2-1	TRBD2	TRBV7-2	CASRAGLAGSYNEQFF	TGTGCCAGCAGGGCCGGACTAGCGGGATCATACAATGAGCAGTTCTTC
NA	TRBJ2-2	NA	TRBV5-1	CASSPRDSYLRGYTGELFF	TGCGCCAGCAGCCCACGGGACAGCTACCTACGGGGGTACACCGGGGAGCTGTTTTTT
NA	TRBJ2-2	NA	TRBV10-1	CASSGVWTGELFF	TGCGCCAGCAGTGGAGTTTGGACCGGGGAGCTGTTTTTT
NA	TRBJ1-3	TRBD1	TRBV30	CAWSGDSFRNTIYF	TGTGCCTGGAGTGGGGACAGTTTTAGAAACACCATATATTTT
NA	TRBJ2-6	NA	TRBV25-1	CASSGGANGLTF	TGTGCCAGCAGTGGTGGGGCCAACGGCCTGACTTTC
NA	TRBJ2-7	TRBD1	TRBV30	CAWSSGTGLASYEQYF	TGTGCCTGGAGTTCCGGGACAGGGTTAGCCTCCTACGAGCAGTACTTC
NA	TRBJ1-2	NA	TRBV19	CASSIDLKGAHTF	TGTGCCAGTAGTATAGATCTTAAGGGAGCCCACACCTTC
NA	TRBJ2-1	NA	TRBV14	CASSQSRGSDEQFF	TGTGCCAGCAGCCAATCTAGGGGGTCCGATGAGCAGTTCTTC
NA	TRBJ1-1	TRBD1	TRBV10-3	CATDSTGGAGNTEAFF	TGTGCCACGGATTCGACAGGGGGCGCCGGGAACACTGAAGCTTTCTTT